This T cell receptor beta chain was found in a study of control samples from healthy donors and cancer patients. TCRdb's table, derived via immunoSEQ multiplex PCR, lists solely in-frame clones and lacks some. The table includes 150,000 to 200,000 clones, 91% detected once. The sample consisted of blood. This sequence was found in a woman aged 25 to 39 in good health.

CDR3 nucleotide sequence: TGTGCCAGCAGTTACTCGGCCTATAATTCACCCCTCCACTTT. This gives the protein CASSYSAYNSPLHF. The chain couples TRBV6-5 to TRBJ1-6; no definite D call. The CDR3 totals 14 residues. The germline V gene encodes CDR1 MNHEY and CDR2 SVGAGI. Trimming shortened V by 0 bases and J by 2 bases, and 2 bases separated the two germline ends.